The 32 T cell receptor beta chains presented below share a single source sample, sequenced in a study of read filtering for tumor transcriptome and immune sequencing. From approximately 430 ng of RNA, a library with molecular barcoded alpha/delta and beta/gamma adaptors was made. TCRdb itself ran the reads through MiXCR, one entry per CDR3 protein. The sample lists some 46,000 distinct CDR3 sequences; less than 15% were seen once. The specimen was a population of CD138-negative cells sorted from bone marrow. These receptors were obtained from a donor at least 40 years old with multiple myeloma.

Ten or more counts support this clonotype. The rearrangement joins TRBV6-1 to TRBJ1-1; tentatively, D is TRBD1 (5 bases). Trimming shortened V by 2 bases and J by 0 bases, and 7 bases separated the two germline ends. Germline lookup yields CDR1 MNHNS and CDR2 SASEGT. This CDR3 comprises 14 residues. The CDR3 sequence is CASSENRMNTEAFF. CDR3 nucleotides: TGTGCCAGCAGTGAAAACAGGATGAACACTGAAGCTTTCTTT.

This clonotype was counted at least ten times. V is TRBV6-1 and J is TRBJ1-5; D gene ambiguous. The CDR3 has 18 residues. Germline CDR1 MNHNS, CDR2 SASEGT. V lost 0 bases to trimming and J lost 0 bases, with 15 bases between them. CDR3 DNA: TGTGCCAGCAGTGAAGCTGGGTTCTGGGGAAGTAGCAATCAGCCCCAGCATTTT. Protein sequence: CASSEAGFWGSSNQPQHF.

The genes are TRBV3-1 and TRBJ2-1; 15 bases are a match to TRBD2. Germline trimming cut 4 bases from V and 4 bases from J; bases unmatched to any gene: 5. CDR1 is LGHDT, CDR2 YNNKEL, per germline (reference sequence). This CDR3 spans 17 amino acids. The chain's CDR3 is CASSRGLAGGTYNEQFF. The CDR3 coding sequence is TGTGCCAGCAGCCGTGGACTAGCGGGAGGGACGTACAATGAGCAGTTCTTC.

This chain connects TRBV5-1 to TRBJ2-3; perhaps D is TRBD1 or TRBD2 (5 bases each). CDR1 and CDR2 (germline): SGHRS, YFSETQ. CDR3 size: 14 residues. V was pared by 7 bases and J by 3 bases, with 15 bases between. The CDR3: CASRRLGVTDTQYF. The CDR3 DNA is TGCGCCAGCCGTCGATTGGGGGTGACAGATACGCAGTATTTT.

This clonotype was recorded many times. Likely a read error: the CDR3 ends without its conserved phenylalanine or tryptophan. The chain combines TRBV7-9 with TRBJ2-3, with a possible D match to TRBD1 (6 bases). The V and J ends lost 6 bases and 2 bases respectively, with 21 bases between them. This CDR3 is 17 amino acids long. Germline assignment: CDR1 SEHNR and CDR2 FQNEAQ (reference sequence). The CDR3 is CASRTLNRDIDTDTQYY. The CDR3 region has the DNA TGTGCCAGCAGAACTCTCAACCGGGACATAGACACAGATACGCAGTATTAT.

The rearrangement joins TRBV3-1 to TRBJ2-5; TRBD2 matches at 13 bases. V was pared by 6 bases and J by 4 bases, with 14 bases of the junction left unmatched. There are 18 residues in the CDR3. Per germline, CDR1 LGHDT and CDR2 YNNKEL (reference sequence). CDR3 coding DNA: TGTGCCAGCAGGCAAAGCGTACTAGCGGGAGGGCCGGGAGAGACCCAGTACTTC. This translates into CASRQSVLAGGPGETQYF.

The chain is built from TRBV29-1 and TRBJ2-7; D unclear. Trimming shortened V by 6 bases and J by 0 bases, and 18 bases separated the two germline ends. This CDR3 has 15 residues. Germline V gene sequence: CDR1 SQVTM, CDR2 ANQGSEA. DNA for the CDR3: TGCAGCGTCCAATTCCGAGGTGCTAGCTCCTACGAGCAGTACTTC. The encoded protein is CSVQFRGASSYEQYF.

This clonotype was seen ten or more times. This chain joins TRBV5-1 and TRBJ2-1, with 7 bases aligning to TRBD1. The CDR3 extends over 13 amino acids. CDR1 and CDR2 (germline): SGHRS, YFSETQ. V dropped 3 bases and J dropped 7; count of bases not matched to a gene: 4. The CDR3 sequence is CASSSGQQNEQFF. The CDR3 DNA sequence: TGCGCCAGCAGCTCGGGACAGCAAAATGAGCAGTTCTTC.

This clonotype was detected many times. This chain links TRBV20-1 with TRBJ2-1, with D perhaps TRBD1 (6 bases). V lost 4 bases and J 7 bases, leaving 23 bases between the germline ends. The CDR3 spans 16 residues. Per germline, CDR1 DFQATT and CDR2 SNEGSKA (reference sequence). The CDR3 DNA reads TGCAGTGCTACTCCTCCCATCTTACAGGGTATGAATGAGCAGTTCTTC. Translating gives CSATPPILQGMNEQFF.

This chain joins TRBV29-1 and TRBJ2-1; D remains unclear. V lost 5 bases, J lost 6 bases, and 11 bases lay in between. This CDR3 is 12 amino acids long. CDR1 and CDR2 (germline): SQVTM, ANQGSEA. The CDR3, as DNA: TGCAGCGTTCTCTGGGATGGCAATGAGCAGTTCTTC. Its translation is CSVLWDGNEQFF.

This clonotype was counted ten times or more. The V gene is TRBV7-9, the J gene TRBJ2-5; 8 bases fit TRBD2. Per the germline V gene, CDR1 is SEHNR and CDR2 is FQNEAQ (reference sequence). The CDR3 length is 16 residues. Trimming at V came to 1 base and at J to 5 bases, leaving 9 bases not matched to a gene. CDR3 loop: CASSLEASGPGETQYF. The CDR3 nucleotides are TGTGCCAGCAGCTTAGAGGCTAGCGGGCCCGGGGAGACCCAGTACTTC.

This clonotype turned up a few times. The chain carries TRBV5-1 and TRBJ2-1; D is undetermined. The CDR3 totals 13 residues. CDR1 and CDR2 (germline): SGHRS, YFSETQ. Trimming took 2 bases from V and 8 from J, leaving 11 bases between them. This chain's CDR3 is CASSLTTWDEQFF. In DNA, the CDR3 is TGCGCCAGCAGCTTAACTACCTGGGATGAGCAGTTCTTC.

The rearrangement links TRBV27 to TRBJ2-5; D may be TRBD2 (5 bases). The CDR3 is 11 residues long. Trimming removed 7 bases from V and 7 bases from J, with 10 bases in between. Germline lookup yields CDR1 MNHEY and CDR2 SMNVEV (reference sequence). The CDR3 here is CASTSRGTQYF. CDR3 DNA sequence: TGTGCCAGCACCTCCCGGGGGACCCAGTACTTC.

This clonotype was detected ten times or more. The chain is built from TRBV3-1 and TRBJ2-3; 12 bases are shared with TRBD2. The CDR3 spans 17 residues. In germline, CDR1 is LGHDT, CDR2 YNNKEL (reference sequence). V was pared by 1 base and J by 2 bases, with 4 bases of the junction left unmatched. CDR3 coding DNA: TGTGCCAGCAGCCAAGTGTCTAGCGGGAGGGTCACAGATACGCAGTATTTT. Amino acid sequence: CASSQVSSGRVTDTQYF.

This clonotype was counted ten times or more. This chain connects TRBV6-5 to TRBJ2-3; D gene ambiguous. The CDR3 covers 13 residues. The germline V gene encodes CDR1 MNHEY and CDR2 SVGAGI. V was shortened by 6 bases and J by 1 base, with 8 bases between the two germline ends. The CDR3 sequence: CASRADGTDTQYF. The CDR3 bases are TGTGCCAGCAGGGCGGACGGCACAGATACGCAGTATTTT.

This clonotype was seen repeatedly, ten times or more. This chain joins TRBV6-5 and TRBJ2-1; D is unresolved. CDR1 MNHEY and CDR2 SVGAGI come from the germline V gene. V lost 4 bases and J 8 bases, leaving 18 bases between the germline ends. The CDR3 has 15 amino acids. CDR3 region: CASSLLSASYDEQFF. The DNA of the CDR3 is TGTGCCAGCAGTTTACTAAGCGCCAGTTACGATGAGCAGTTCTTC.

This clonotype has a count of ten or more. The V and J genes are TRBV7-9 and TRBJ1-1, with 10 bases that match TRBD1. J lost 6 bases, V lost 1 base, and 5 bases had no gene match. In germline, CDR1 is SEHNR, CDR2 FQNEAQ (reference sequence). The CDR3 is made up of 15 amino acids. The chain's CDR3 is CASSLVGTGVPEAFF. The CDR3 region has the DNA TGTGCCAGCAGCTTAGTCGGGACAGGGGTACCTGAAGCTTTCTTT.

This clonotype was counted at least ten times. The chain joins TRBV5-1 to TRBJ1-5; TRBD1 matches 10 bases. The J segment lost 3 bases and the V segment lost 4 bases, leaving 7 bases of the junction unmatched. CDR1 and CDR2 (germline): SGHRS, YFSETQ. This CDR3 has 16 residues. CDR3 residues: CASSPGDRGINQPQHF. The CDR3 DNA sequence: TGCGCCAGCAGCCCCGGGGACAGGGGAATCAATCAGCCCCAGCATTTT.

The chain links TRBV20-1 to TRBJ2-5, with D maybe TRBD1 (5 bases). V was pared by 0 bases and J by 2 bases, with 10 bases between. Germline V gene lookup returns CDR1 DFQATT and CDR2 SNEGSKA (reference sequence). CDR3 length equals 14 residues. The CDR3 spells CSARDPGLQETQYF. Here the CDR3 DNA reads TGCAGTGCTAGAGATCCAGGGCTACAAGAGACCCAGTACTTC.

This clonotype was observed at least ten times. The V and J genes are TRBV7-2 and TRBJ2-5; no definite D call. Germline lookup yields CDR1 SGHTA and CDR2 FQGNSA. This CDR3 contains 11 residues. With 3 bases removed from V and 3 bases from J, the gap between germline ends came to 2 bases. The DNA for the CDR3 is TGTGCCAGCAGCTTTAAAGAGACCCAGTACTTC. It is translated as CASSFKETQYF.

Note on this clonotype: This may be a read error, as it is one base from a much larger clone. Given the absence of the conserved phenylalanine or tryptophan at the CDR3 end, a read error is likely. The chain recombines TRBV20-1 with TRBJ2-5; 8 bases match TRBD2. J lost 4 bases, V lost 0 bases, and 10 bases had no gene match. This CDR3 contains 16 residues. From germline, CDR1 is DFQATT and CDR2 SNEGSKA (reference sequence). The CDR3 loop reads CSARDLSREGGETQYL. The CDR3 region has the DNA TGCAGTGCTAGAGATCTTTCTCGGGAGGGGGGAGAGACCCAGTACCTC.

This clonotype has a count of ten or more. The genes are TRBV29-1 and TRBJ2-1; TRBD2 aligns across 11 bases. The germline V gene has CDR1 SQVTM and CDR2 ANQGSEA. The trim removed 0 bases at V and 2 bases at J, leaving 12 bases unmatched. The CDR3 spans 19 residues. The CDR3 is CSVEDGLGLAGGPYNEQFF. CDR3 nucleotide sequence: TGCAGCGTTGAAGATGGGCTAGGGCTAGCGGGAGGACCCTACAATGAGCAGTTCTTC.

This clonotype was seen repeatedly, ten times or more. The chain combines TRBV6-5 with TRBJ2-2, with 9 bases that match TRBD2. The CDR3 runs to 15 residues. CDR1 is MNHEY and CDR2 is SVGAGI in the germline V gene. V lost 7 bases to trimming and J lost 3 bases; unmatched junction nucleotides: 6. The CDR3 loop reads CASTHSGSDTGELFF. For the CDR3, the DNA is TGTGCCAGCACCCATAGCGGGAGCGACACCGGGGAGCTGTTTTTT.

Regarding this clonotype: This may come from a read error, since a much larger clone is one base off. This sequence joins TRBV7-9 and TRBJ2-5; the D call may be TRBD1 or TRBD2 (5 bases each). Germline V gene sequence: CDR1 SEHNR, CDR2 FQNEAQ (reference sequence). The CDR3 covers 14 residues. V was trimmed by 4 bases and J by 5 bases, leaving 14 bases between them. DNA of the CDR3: TGTGCCAGCAGCTCTGAGAGGGGTTGGGAGACCCAGTACTTC. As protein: CASSSERGWETQYF.

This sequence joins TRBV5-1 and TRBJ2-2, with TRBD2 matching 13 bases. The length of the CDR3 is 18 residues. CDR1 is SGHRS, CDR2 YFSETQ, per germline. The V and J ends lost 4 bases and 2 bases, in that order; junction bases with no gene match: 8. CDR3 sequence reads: CASSPGLAGVRNTGELFF. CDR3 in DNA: TGCGCCAGCAGCCCCGGACTAGCGGGAGTCCGCAACACCGGGGAGCTGTTTTTT.

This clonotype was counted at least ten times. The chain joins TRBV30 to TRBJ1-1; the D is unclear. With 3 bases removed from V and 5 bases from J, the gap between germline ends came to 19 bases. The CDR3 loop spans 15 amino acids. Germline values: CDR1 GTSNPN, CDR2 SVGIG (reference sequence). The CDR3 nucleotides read TGTGCCTGGAGGCCACCTGGACCGGCGGCGACTGAAGCTTTCTTT. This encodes CAWRPPGPAATEAFF. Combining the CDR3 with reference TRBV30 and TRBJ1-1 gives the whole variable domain SQTIHQWPATLVQPVGSPLSLECTVEGTSNPNLYWYRQAAGRGLQLLFYSVGIGQISSEVPQNLSASRPQDRQFILSSKKLLLSDSGFYLCAWRPPGPAATEAFFGQGTRLTVV.

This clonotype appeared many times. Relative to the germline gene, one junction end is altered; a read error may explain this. CDR3 DNA sequence: TGTGCCAGCAGCTCAGAGGGGGAGCGGGACTACGAGCGGTACTTC. It is translated as CASSSEGERDYERYF. The chain links TRBV11-2 to TRBJ2-7, with TRBD2 as a possible D gene (7 bases). This CDR3 region has 15 residues. Germline CDR1 and CDR2: SGHAT and FQNNGV.

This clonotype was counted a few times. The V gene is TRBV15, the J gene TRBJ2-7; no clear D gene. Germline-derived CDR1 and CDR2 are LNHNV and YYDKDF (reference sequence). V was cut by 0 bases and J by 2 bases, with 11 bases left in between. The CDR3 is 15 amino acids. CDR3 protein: CATSRDQWMAYEQYF. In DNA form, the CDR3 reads TGTGCCACCAGCAGAGATCAGTGGATGGCCTACGAGCAGTACTTC. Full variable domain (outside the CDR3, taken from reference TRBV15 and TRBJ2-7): DAMVIQNPRYQVTQFGKPVTLSCSQTLNHNVMYWYQQKSSQAPKLLFHYYDKDFNNEADTPDNFQSRRPNTSFCFLDIRSPGLGDTAMYLCATSRDQWMAYEQYFGPGTRLTVT.

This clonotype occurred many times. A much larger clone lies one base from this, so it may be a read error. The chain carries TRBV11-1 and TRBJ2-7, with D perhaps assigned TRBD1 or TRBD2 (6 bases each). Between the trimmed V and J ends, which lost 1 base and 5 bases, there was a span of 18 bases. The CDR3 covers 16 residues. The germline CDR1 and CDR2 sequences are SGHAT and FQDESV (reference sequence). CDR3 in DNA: TGTGCCAGCAGCTTAGGAGGGGGGCAGAACCCCCACGAGCAGTACTTC. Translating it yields CASSLGGGQNPHEQYF.

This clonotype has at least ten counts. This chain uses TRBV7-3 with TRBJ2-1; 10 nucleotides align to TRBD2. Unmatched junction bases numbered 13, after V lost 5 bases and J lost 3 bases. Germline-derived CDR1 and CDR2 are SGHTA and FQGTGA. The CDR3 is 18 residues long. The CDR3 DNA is TGTGCCAGCAGCCTCCAGACCGTAGCGGGAGGACTCTACAATGAGCAGTTCTTC. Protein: CASSLQTVAGGLYNEQFF.

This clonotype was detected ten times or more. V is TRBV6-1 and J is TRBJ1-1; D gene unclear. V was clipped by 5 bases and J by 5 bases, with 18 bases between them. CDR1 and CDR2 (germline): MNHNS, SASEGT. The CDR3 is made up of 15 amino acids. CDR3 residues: CASSLGRERGTEAFF. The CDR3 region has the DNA TGTGCCAGCAGTCTAGGACGGGAGCGGGGAACTGAAGCTTTCTTT.

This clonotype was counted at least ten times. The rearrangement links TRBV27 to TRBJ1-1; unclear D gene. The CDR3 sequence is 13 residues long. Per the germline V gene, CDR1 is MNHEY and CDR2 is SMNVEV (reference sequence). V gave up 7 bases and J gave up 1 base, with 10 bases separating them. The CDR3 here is CASKNYGNTEAFF. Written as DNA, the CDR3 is TGTGCCAGCAAAAATTACGGGAACACTGAAGCTTTCTTT.